This TCR beta chain was retrieved from a study of blood T cells in healthy people across ages. The authors ran a second PCR of roughly 6 to 12 cycles using a sample-barcoded 5' primer and a J-beta primer mix. TCRdb reprocessed the 5' RACE reads via MiXCR and lists one record per CDR3 protein. This repertoire shows roughly 1.4 million distinct CDR3 sequences, approximately 59% found once; its top ten account for under 8.5%. Note on this clonotype: Its matching antigen is unknown.

Regarding the study as a whole: Possibly, changes in expanded clonotypes were confounded because donor CMV status was unknown.

This receptor was taken from a man aged 18 to 29 in good health. Source material: blood.

This CDR3 is CASSPSLGTNEQYF. The CDR3 DNA reads as TGTGCCAGCAGCCCAAGTTTGGGGACTAACGAGCAGTACTTC. The chain couples TRBV9 to TRBJ2-7, with 7 positions matching TRBD2. The CDR3 extends over 14 amino acids. Trimming cost V 4 bases and J 5 bases; bases outside gene matches: 9. The germline V gene has CDR1 SGDLS and CDR2 YYNGEE. Full variable domain (missing parts from reference TRBV9 and TRBJ2-7): DSGVTQTPKHLITATGQRVTLRCSPRSGDLSVYWYQQSLDQGLQFLIQYYNGEERAKGNILERFSAQQFPDLHSELNLSSLELGDSALYFCASSPSLGTNEQYFGPGTRLTVT.